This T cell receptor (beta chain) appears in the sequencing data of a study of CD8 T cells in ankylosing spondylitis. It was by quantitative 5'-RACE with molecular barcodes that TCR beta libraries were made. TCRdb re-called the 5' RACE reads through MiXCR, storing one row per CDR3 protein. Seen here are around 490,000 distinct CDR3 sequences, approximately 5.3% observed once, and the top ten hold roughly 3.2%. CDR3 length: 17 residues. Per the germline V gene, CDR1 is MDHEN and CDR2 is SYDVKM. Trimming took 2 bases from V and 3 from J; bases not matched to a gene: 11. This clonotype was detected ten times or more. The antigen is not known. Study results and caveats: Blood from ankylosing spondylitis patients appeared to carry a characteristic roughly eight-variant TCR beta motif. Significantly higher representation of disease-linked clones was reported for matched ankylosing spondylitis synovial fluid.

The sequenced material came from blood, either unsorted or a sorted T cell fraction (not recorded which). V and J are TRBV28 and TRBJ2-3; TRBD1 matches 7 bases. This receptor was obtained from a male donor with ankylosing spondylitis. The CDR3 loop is CASSLQTTGARTDTQYF. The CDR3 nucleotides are TGTGCCAGCAGTTTACAGACAACAGGGGCGAGGACAGATACGCAGTATTTT.